Reported below is one TCR beta chain. The source of the sample is a study of CD8+ T cells in alopecia areata. Across the whole study: It was oral tofacitinib, at 5 to 10 mg twice daily, that treated patients received.

From PBMCs, CD4+ and CD8+ T cells were sorted. RNA extraction and reverse transcription yielded cDNA as sequencing template. Sequencing used immunoSEQ multiplex PCR; TCRdb keeps in-frame clones, though not all of them. The profile shows 150,000 to 180,000 clones, around 55% of them singletons. V shed 5 bases and J 3 bases; nucleotides not matched to a gene: 7. From germline, CDR1 is MNHEY and CDR2 SMNVEV (reference sequence). This CDR3 has 15 residues. The chain recombines TRBV27 with TRBJ2-1, with 7 bases aligning to TRBD2. The material was CD8+ T cells sorted from blood, obtained at week 0. The TCR was taken from a human donor with alopecia areata. Here the CDR3 DNA reads TGTGCCAGCAGTCTGGGCAGGGAGGGCTACAATGAGCAGTTCTTC. Encoded protein: CASSLGREGYNEQFF.